The 27 T cell receptor beta chains below all came from one sample that was sequenced in a study of blood T cell repertoires in COVID-19. This table comes from immunoSEQ multiplex PCR, and its TCRdb copy is limited to in-frame clones, with some not included. The data show around 200,000 clones, under 90% seen once. Material: peripheral blood. Source of these receptors: an elderly man with acute or convalescent COVID-19.

The J gene is TRBJ2-7, the V gene TRBV19; 7 positions match TRBD1. The CDR3 is 15 residues long. After removal of 6 bases from V and 4 bases from J, the junction contained 12 bases not matched to a gene. In germline, CDR1 is LNHDA, CDR2 SQIVND (reference sequence). The CDR3 DNA is TGTGCCAGTAGGCAGGGGGTGAGAGGGCCTTACGAGCAGTACTTC. It codes for CASRQGVRGPYEQYF.

The chain combines TRBV9 with TRBJ2-7; TRBD2 agrees at 8 bases. J gave up 4 bases and V 5 bases, and 8 bases lay outside the gene matches. Germline CDR1 and CDR2: SGDLS and YYNGEE. CDR3 length equals 14 residues. The CDR3 DNA is TGTGCCAGCAGAGTCCGACGGGGGGGTTACGAGCAGTACGTC. Translated: CASRVRRGGYEQYV.

Remarks on this clone: This sample includes further DNA sequences coding for the same CDR3. This chain links TRBV7-2 with TRBJ1-1, with a tentative D call TRBD1 (6 bases). CDR3 length: 14 amino acids. With 1 base removed from V and 4 bases from J, the gap between germline ends came to 10 bases. Germline V gene sequence: CDR1 SGHTA, CDR2 FQGNSA. CDR3 in DNA: TGTGCCAGCAGCTTAGGTACAGGGAGCACTGAAGCTTTCTTT. Protein: CASSLGTGSTEAFF.

The chain carries TRBV19 and TRBJ2-5, with 7 bases identical to TRBD1. CDR1 and CDR2 from the germline V gene are LNHDA and SQIVND (reference sequence). The V gene end was trimmed by 4 bases and the J gene end by 4 bases; junction bases not matched to a gene: 3. The CDR3 sequence is 13 residues long. CDR3 sequence (DNA): TGTGCCAGTAGTAAAAACAGGGGAGAGACCCAGTACTTC. Encoded protein: CASSKNRGETQYF.

The genes are TRBV7-2 and TRBJ1-5; D is unresolved. This CDR3 spans 15 amino acids. The germline V gene has CDR1 SGHTA and CDR2 FQGNSA. V lost 4 bases and J lost 3, with 13 bases in between. This chain's CDR3 is CASSSGSGFNQPQHF. CDR3 sequence (DNA): TGTGCCAGCAGCTCCGGGTCCGGATTCAATCAGCCCCAGCATTTT.

V and J are TRBV29-1 and TRBJ1-4, with TRBD1 matching 11 bases. With 5 bases clipped from V and 4 bases from J, the junction kept 6 bases outside the gene matches. Germline V gives CDR1 SQVTM, CDR2 ANQGSEA. The CDR3 consists of 15 residues. CDR3 bases: TGCAGCGTTAGGACAGGGGGCGACGTTAATGAAAAACTGTTTTTT. Translation gives CSVRTGGDVNEKLFF. The variable domain in full, with the rest retrieved from reference TRBV29-1 and TRBJ1-4, is SAVISQKPSRDICQRGTSLTIQCQVDSQVTMMFWYRQQPGQSLTLIATANQGSEATYESGFVIDKFPISRPNLTFSTLTVSNMSPEDSSIYLCSVRTGGDVNEKLFFGSGTQLSVL.

The chain has TRBV9 and TRBJ2-7; D is undetermined. The CDR3 runs 14 residues. V lost 0 bases and J 2 bases, leaving 9 bases between the germline ends. The germline V gene has CDR1 SGDLS and CDR2 YYNGEE. The CDR3 bases are TGTGCCAGCAGCGTAGGGCAGTCCCCCTACGAGCAGTACTTC. Protein: CASSVGQSPYEQYF.

The V call is TRBV11-3, the J call TRBJ1-5; no reliable D call. V dropped 0 bases and J dropped 10 bases, with 10 bases sitting between them. The germline V gene has CDR1 SGHNT and CDR2 YENEEA. CDR3 size: 13 residues. This CDR3 is CASSLDQVSPQHF. As DNA, the CDR3 is TGTGCCAGCAGCTTAGATCAGGTTTCTCCCCAGCATTTT. The entire variable domain, with the rest obtained from reference TRBV11-3 and TRBJ1-5, is as follows: EAGVVQSPRYKIIEKKQPVAFWCNPISGHNTLYWYLQNLGQGPELLIRYENEEAVDDSQLPKDRFSAERLKGVDSTLKIQPAELGDSAVYLCASSLDQVSPQHFGDGTRLSIL.

The J gene is TRBJ1-1, the V gene TRBV6-5; the D is unclear. V lost 7 bases and J 6 bases, leaving 21 bases between the germline ends. In germline, CDR1 is MNHEY, CDR2 SVGAGI. The CDR3 has 15 residues. This chain's CDR3 is CASKRERSSIAEAFF. The CDR3 nucleotides read TGTGCCAGCAAACGAGAGAGATCTAGTATCGCTGAAGCTTTCTTT.

The chain carries TRBV2 and TRBJ2-3, with D perhaps matching TRBD2 (6 bases). The germline V and J ends were trimmed by 8 bases and 0 bases, with 12 bases remaining between them. This CDR3 contains 14 residues. CDR1 SNHLY and CDR2 FYNNEI come from the germline V gene. CDR3 protein: CASAGPVSTDTQYF. In DNA, the CDR3 is TGTGCCAGCGCGGGACCAGTTAGCACAGATACGCAGTATTTT.

The V and J genes are TRBV5-1 and TRBJ2-1; 14 bases align to TRBD2. The germline V gene has CDR1 SGHRS and CDR2 YFSETQ. Trimming took 3 bases from V and 8 from J; bases not matched to a gene: 7. The length of the CDR3 is 16 residues. DNA for the CDR3: TGCGCCAGCAGCTCCCAGGGACTAGCGGGAGCGGATGAGCAGTTCTTC. Residues: CASSSQGLAGADEQFF.

The chain joins TRBV30 to TRBJ2-1; 10 nucleotides agree with TRBD2. The CDR3 contains 14 residues. Trimming at V came to 7 bases and at J to 9 bases, leaving 12 bases not matched to a gene. Germline-derived CDR1 and CDR2 are GTSNPN and SVGIG (reference sequence). CDR3 DNA: TGTGCCTCGTCACTAGCGGGACCCTTGAGTGAGCAGTTCTTC. Its protein is CASSLAGPLSEQFF.

The chain is built from TRBV3-1 (or the pseudogene TRBV3-2) and TRBJ1-5; D unclear. The germline V gene has CDR1 LGHDT and CDR2 YNNKEL (reference sequence). V lost 1 base and J lost 0, with 4 bases in between. This CDR3 contains 14 residues. The DNA of the CDR3 is TGTGCCAGCAGCCAAGCCAGTAGCAATCAGCCCCAGCATTTT. This translates into CASSQASSNQPQHF.

The CDR3 sequence is CASRLRDNSSYEQYF. CDR3 nucleotide sequence: TGTGCCAGCAGATTACGGGACAACAGCTCCTACGAGCAGTACTTC. This chain links TRBV7-3 with TRBJ2-7; tentatively, D is TRBD1 (6 bases). The germline V gene encodes CDR1 SGHTA and CDR2 FQGTGA. Deletions cut 6 bases from V and 0 bases from J, with 15 bases between. The CDR3 is made up of 15 amino acids.

The chain is built from TRBV7-2 and TRBJ2-1, with TRBD2 matching over 9 bases. The V segment lost 3 bases and the J segment 15 bases; nucleotides outside the gene matches: 18. Germline CDR1 and CDR2: SGHTA and FQGNSA. This CDR3 region has 16 residues. CDR3 residues: CASSFFVSGSDGVSFF. In DNA, the CDR3 is TGTGCCAGCAGCTTCTTCGTTAGCGGGAGCGACGGTGTTTCGTTCTTC. Together with reference TRBV7-2 and TRBJ2-1, the CDR3 gives the full variable domain: GAGVSQSPSNKVTEKGKDVELRCDPISGHTALYWYRQSLGQGLEFLIYFQGNSAPDKSGLPSDRFSAERTGGSVSTLTIQRTQQEDSAVYLCASSFFVSGSDGVSFFGPGTRLTVL.

The J gene is TRBJ2-3, the V gene TRBV7-3; TRBD2 agrees at 11 bases. This CDR3 comprises 15 residues. Germline CDR1 reads SGHTA; CDR2 reads FQGTGA. J lost 3 bases, V lost 5 bases, and 4 bases had no gene match. The CDR3 region has the DNA TGTGCCAGCAGCGCCCTAGCGGGAGGTACAGATACGCAGTATTTT. Residues: CASSALAGGTDTQYF.

The rearrangement joins TRBV19 to TRBJ1-5; no reliable D call. The germline gives CDR1 LNHDA, CDR2 SQIVND (reference sequence). V was cut by 5 bases and J by 1 base, with 9 bases left in between. This CDR3 comprises 14 residues. The DNA of the CDR3 is TGTGCCAGTAGTTGGGGAGGGAGCAATCAGCCCCAGCATTTT. It specifies CASSWGGSNQPQHF. Together with reference TRBV19 and TRBJ1-5, the CDR3 gives the full variable domain: DGGITQSPKYLFRKEGQNVTLSCEQNLNHDAMYWYRQDPGQGLRLIYYSQIVNDFQKGDIAEGYSVSREKKESFPLTVTSAQKNPTAFYLCASSWGGSNQPQHFGDGTRLSIL.

This chain uses TRBV5-1 with TRBJ2-2; D gene ambiguous. Germline-derived CDR1 and CDR2 are SGHRS and YFSETQ. The CDR3 consists of 15 residues. Trimming cost V 1 base and J 7 bases, with 14 bases left between them. The CDR3: CASSLRGPSSGELFF. The CDR3 coding sequence is TGCGCCAGCAGCTTGCGTGGTCCATCCAGCGGGGAGCTGTTTTTT.

The V gene is TRBV14, the J gene TRBJ1-6; the D is unclear. The CDR3 runs 13 residues. CDR1 and CDR2 from the germline V gene are SGHDN and FVKESK. The V and J ends lost 1 base and 11 bases respectively, with 9 bases between them. The CDR3 DNA reads TGTGCCAGCAGCCAAGTCTTGGCAGCACCCCTCCACTTT. This gives the protein CASSQVLAAPLHF.

Written as DNA, the CDR3 is TGTGCCAGCAGCCCTACACCGACAGATAAGCAGTACGTC. Encoded protein: CASSPTPTDKQYV. The chain couples TRBV7-9 to TRBJ2-7; a possible D gene is TRBD1 (5 bases). V lost 5 bases and J 8 bases, leaving 16 bases between the germline ends. CDR3 length: 13 amino acids. Germline V gene data show CDR1 as SEHNR and CDR2 as FQNEAQ (reference sequence).

The V call is TRBV11-1, the J call TRBJ2-1; maybe TRBD2 (5 bases). The CDR3 extends over 13 amino acids. Germline CDR1 reads SGHAT; CDR2 reads FQDESV (reference sequence). The V and J ends lost 8 bases and 5 bases respectively, with 13 bases between them. This CDR3 reads CASEFGRHNEQFF. As DNA, the CDR3 is TGTGCCAGCGAATTTGGGAGACACAATGAGCAGTTCTTC.

The J gene is TRBJ2-7, the V gene TRBV10-3; TRBD2 matches at 8 bases. This CDR3 comprises 14 residues. The J segment lost 2 bases and the V segment lost 3 bases, leaving 3 bases of the junction unmatched. The germline gives CDR1 ENHRY, CDR2 SYGVKD. The CDR3 DNA follows: TGTGCCATCAGTGACCCACTAGCGGCCTACGAGCAGTACTTC. This translates into CAISDPLAAYEQYF.

This rearrangement joins TRBV10-2 to TRBJ2-6; 7 bases agree with TRBD2. The CDR3 runs to 15 residues. With 8 bases clipped from V and 2 bases from J, the junction kept 6 bases outside the gene matches. Germline V lookup: CDR1 WSHSY, CDR2 SAAADI. Here the CDR3 DNA reads TGCGCCAGCCGCGGGGGAGTGGCTGGGGCCAACGTCCTGACTTTC. It codes for CASRGGVAGANVLTF.

The gene calls are TRBV27 and TRBJ2-1; D remains unclear. Germline loops: CDR1 MNHEY, CDR2 SMNVEV (reference sequence). The length of the CDR3 is 12 residues. Trimming removed 5 bases at V and 6 bases at J, with 8 bases between. In DNA form, the CDR3 reads TGTGCCAGCAGTGGTAATAGCAATGAGCAGTTCTTC. Encoded protein: CASSGNSNEQFF.

This clone was observed a handful of times. This CDR3 is CASSSTGMVNQPQHF. CDR3 DNA: TGTGCCAGCAGTTCAACAGGGATGGTCAATCAGCCCCAGCATTTT. This chain joins TRBV6-5 and TRBJ1-5; D is perhaps TRBD1 (6 bases). V was cut by 4 bases and J by 3 bases, with 13 bases left in between. Germline CDR1 is MNHEY and CDR2 is SVGAGI. CDR3 length equals 15 residues.

The chain couples TRBV12-5 to TRBJ2-1, with TRBD1 as a possible D gene (6 bases). CDR1 and CDR2 (germline): LGHNT, FRNRAP. V was pared by 6 bases and J by 6 bases, with 12 bases between. This CDR3 region has 13 residues. CDR3 sequence reads: CASGYDRSNEQFF. For the CDR3, the DNA is TGTGCTAGTGGCTACGACAGGAGCAATGAGCAGTTCTTC.

The CDR3 loop is CASSYSGLRGYEQYV. The DNA of the CDR3 is TGTGCCAGCAGTTACTCGGGACTTAGAGGCTACGAGCAGTACGTC. The rearrangement uses TRBV6-2 or TRBV6-3 and TRBJ2-7; TRBD2 might be the D (6 bases). This CDR3 spans 15 amino acids. CDR1 and CDR2 from the germline V gene are MNHEY and SVGEGT. Trimming removed 0 bases at V and 3 bases at J, with 12 bases between.